These T cell receptor beta chains were read from a single sample in a study of Ad26.COV2.S vaccination and SARS-CoV-2 variants. Assay used: immunoSEQ multiplex PCR; TCRdb lists only in-frame clones, some missing. The sample contains about 350,000 clones, about 92% of which appear only once. Sample: peripheral blood, taken after recovery from COVID-19. All receptors come from a human donor who had recovered from COVID-19. Each CDR3 is given with its conserved first and last residue. The order of the fields is V gene, D gene, J gene, clone size, CDR3 protein, CDR3 DNA. A D gene is named only where the DNA matches it firmly. Clone size is shown for a subset of rows, as once, few, many or a class of expanded clone.

TRBV19	-	TRBJ2-2	-	CASSIDLSPGELFF	TGTGCCAGTAGTATAGATTTGAGCCCCGGGGAGCTGTTTTTT
TRBV7-9	-	TRBJ1-1	-	CASRHDSGGTEAFF	TGTGCCAGCAGGCACGATTCGGGTGGCACTGAAGCTTTCTTT
TRBV9	TRBD2	TRBJ2-1	-	CASSKSSGGPVNNEQFF	TGTGCCAGCAGCAAATCTAGCGGGGGCCCGGTTAACAATGAGCAGTTCTTC
TRBV4-3	-	TRBJ2-3	-	CASSQAPGNTDTQYF	TGCGCCAGCAGCCAAGCGCCGGGAAACACAGATACGCAGTATTTT
TRBV28	TRBD1	TRBJ1-1	-	CASSLRRGPAFF	TGTGCCAGCAGTTTACGGAGGGGGCCAGCTTTCTTT
TRBV6-5	-	TRBJ2-7	-	CASSYSTNRGEQYF	TGTGCCAGCAGTTACTCAACCAACAGAGGCGAGCAGTACTTC
TRBV7-8	TRBD2	TRBJ2-7	-	CASSLSSGGPYEQYF	TGTGCCAGCAGCTTGTCTAGCGGGGGGCCCTACGAGCAGTACTTC
TRBV6-2/TRBV6-3	TRBD2	TRBJ2-7	-	CASSPTGLAGYEQYF	TGTGCCAGCAGTCCCACGGGACTAGCGGGTTACGAGCAGTACTTC
TRBV2	-	TRBJ2-5	-	CASSEARTPQETQYF	TGTGCCAGCAGTGAAGCGAGGACACCACAAGAGACCCAGTACTTC
TRBV10-3	-	TRBJ2-7	-	CAISEGGKNYDEQYF	TGTGCCATCAGTGAGGGAGGGAAGAACTACGACGAGCAGTACTTC
TRBV7-2	TRBD2	TRBJ2-1	-	CASSFSGGGYNEQFF	TGTGCCAGCAGCTTTAGCGGGGGGGGATACAATGAGCAGTTCTTC
TRBV7-9	TRBD1	TRBJ1-3	-	CASSFDRGPGNTIYF	TGTGCCAGCAGCTTCGACAGGGGGCCTGGAAACACCATATATTTT
TRBV11-2	-	TRBJ2-3	once	CASSPQGDTQYF	TGTGCCAGCAGCCCACAGGGCGATACGCAGTATTTT
TRBV13	TRBD1	TRBJ1-2	-	CASSPETGVKINYGYTF	TGTGCCAGCAGCCCCGAGACAGGGGTTAAGATTAACTATGGCTACACCTTC
TRBV10-1	-	TRBJ2-1	-	CASSERYERDYNEQFF	TGCGCCAGCAGTGAAAGATACGAACGTGACTACAATGAGCAGTTCTTC
TRBV27	TRBD1	TRBJ1-5	few	CASSSGQVNQPQHF	TGTGCCAGCAGTTCCGGACAGGTAAATCAGCCCCAGCATTTT
TRBV13	-	TRBJ1-2	-	CASSLGSGGGGGYTF	TGTGCCAGCAGCTTAGGATCCGGGGGCGGGGGGGGCTACACCTTC
TRBV6-6	TRBD1	TRBJ1-2	-	CASSSRDSYGYTF	TGTGCCAGCAGTTCCAGGGACAGCTATGGCTACACCTTC
TRBV7-9	-	TRBJ1-1	-	CASSIDTHTEAFF	TGTGCCAGCAGCATCGACACACACACTGAAGCTTTCTTT
TRBV10-3	TRBD2	TRBJ2-5	-	CAISESGGQETQYF	TGTGCCATCAGTGAAAGCGGGGGGCAAGAGACCCAGTACTTC
TRBV6-2/TRBV6-3	-	TRBJ1-5	-	CASSRDSGNQPQHF	TGTGCCAGCAGCCGGGACTCTGGCAATCAGCCCCAGCATTTT
TRBV2	-	TRBJ2-3	once	CASSSRGGADTQYF	TGTGCCAGCAGTTCCAGGGGAGGAGCAGATACGCAGTATTTT
TRBV9	TRBD1	TRBJ2-2	once	CASSLGTGGAGELFF	TGTGCCAGCTCCTTAGGGACAGGGGGGGCCGGGGAGCTGTTTTTT
TRBV5-1	-	TRBJ2-2	-	CASSLEYRSGELFF	TGCGCCAGCAGCTTGGAGTACCGATCCGGGGAGCTGTTTTTT
TRBV13	TRBD1	TRBJ1-1	-	CASSLARQGGTFF	TGTGCCAGCAGCTTAGCCCGACAGGGTGGAACTTTCTTT
TRBV14	-	TRBJ1-3	-	CASSQEAGIPGNTIYF	TGTGCCAGCAGCCAAGAGGCGGGGATCCCTGGAAACACCATATATTTT
TRBV21-1	-	TRBJ2-7	-	CASSKGAKGGEQYF	TGTGCCAGCAGCAAAGGAGCTAAGGGAGGCGAGCAGTACTTC
TRBV29-1	-	TRBJ1-1	-	CSVMRGGMNTEAFF	TGCAGCGTTATGAGGGGGGGGATGAACACTGAAGCTTTCTTT
TRBV28	-	TRBJ2-1	-	CASSFPRTASYNEQFF	TGTGCCAGCAGTTTCCCCCGGACTGCCTCCTACAATGAGCAGTTCTTC
TRBV11-2	-	TRBJ2-6	-	CASSFLSGANVLTF	TGTGCCAGCAGCTTCCTCTCTGGGGCCAACGTCCTGACTTTC
TRBV6-4	-	TRBJ2-2	-	CASSDEGRENTGELFF	TGTGCCAGCAGTGACGAGGGCAGGGAGAACACCGGGGAGCTGTTTTTT
TRBV9	TRBD2	TRBJ2-3	-	CASSVVPAGSTDTQYF	TGTGCCAGCAGCGTAGTGCCAGCGGGGAGCACAGATACGCAGTATTTT
TRBV7-3	-	TRBJ1-1	-	CASSLKGTTEAFF	TGTGCCAGCAGCTTGAAAGGGACCACTGAAGCTTTCTTT
TRBV7-9	-	TRBJ1-1	-	CASSLDAGPPEAFF	TGTGCCAGCAGCTTAGATGCGGGGCCCCCTGAAGCTTTCTTT
TRBV27	TRBD1	TRBJ2-7	-	CASRSGTGYYEQYF	TGTGCCAGCCGCTCCGGGACAGGATACTACGAGCAGTACTTC
TRBV24-1	TRBD1	TRBJ2-3	-	CATGQGSTDTQYF	TGTGCCACCGGACAGGGCAGCACAGATACGCAGTATTTT
TRBV10-2	TRBD1	TRBJ1-5	-	CASSVGQVYQPQHF	TGCGCCAGCAGTGTTGGACAGGTCTATCAGCCCCAGCATTTT
TRBV6-5	-	TRBJ1-1	-	CASRDNSMNTEAFF	TGTGCCAGCAGGGACAACTCCATGAACACTGAAGCTTTCTTT
TRBV9	-	TRBJ1-4	-	CASSVDLGGWNEKLFF	TGTGCCAGCAGCGTAGACCTCGGGGGATGGAATGAAAAACTGTTTTTT
TRBV6-1	-	TRBJ1-1	-	CASSEKGGLNTEAFF	TGTGCCAGCAGTGAAAAAGGGGGACTGAACACTGAAGCTTTCTTT
TRBV9	TRBD1	TRBJ1-2	-	CASSVGTGGLIAYTF	TGTGCCAGCAGCGTGGGGACAGGGGGCCTTATAGCCTACACCTTC
TRBV7-8	TRBD2	TRBJ2-2	-	CASSSGTSGGVGELFF	TGTGCCAGCAGCTCCGGGACTAGCGGGGGTGTAGGGGAGCTGTTTTTT
TRBV6-6	-	TRBJ2-3	-	CASSRTDTQYF	TGTGCCAGCAGTCGAACAGATACGCAGTATTTT
TRBV6-5	-	TRBJ2-3	once	CASTLRPGYADTQYF	TGTGCCAGCACCTTACGTCCCGGGTATGCAGATACGCAGTATTTT
TRBV7-2	-	TRBJ1-6	-	CASSTGRTDLYNSPLHF	TGTGCCAGCAGCACCGGACGGACTGATCTTTATAATTCACCCCTCCACTTT
TRBV19	-	TRBJ2-1	-	CASSMNTSYNEQFF	TGTGCCAGTAGTATGAATACATCCTACAATGAGCAGTTCTTC
TRBV18	-	TRBJ1-3	-	CASSPPVAGFSGNTIYF	TGTGCCAGCTCACCACCGGTTGCAGGGTTCTCTGGAAACACCATATATTTT
TRBV19	-	TRBJ1-5	few	CASTNQGRQPQHF	TGTGCCAGTACCAATCAGGGGAGGCAGCCCCAGCATTTT
TRBV7-9	-	TRBJ2-1	-	CASSSGEQFF	TGTGCCAGCAGCTCCGGGGAGCAGTTCTTC
TRBV13	TRBD1	TRBJ1-1	-	CASSLRTGGLLEAFF	TGTGCCAGCAGCCTAAGGACAGGGGGCCTACTAGAAGCTTTCTTT
TRBV9	-	TRBJ1-4	-	CASSSDPFDEKLFF	TGTGCCAGCAGCTCAGACCCTTTCGATGAAAAACTGTTTTTT
TRBV12-3/TRBV12-4	TRBD1	TRBJ2-1	-	CASIDRTGAKFF	TGTGCCAGCATTGATAGGACAGGGGCGAAGTTCTTC
TRBV12-5	TRBD2	TRBJ2-7	-	CASGLGGSGYEQYF	TGTGCTAGTGGTTTGGGCGGGAGCGGCTACGAGCAGTACTTC
TRBV7-3	TRBD1	TRBJ1-1	-	CASSSQGGTEAFF	TGTGCCAGCAGTTCGCAGGGGGGCACTGAAGCTTTCTTT
TRBV18	-	TRBJ2-1	-	CASSPRDDSYNEQFF	TGTGCCAGCTCACCGAGGGACGACTCCTACAATGAGCAGTTCTTC
TRBV29-1	-	TRBJ1-3	-	CSVEYDTLSGNTIYF	TGCAGCGTTGAGTACGACACGCTCTCTGGAAACACCATATATTTT
TRBV6-5	-	TRBJ1-6	-	CASSYEATFNSPLHF	TGTGCCAGCAGTTACGAGGCTACTTTTAATTCACCCCTCCACTTT
TRBV7-3	-	TRBJ2-5	once	CASSLKARSAGETQYF	TGTGCCAGCAGCTTAAAGGCCAGATCGGCGGGAGAGACCCAGTACTTC
TRBV5-6	TRBD1	TRBJ2-7	-	CASRITPGQGIYEQYF	TGTGCCAGCAGAATAACGCCGGGACAGGGGATTTACGAGCAGTACTTC